These 30 T cell receptor beta chains share one sample of origin, sequenced in a study of shared clonotypes between healthy human individuals. Sequenced by immunoSEQ multiplex PCR; TCRdb stores in-frame clones only, minus some. The sample shows some 1 million clones, about 76% of them seen only once. Specimen: memory CD4+ T cells sorted from blood. Subset meaning: CD45RA-negative fraction. The receptor source for this set is a young man in good health.

The rearrangement links TRBV18 to TRBJ2-2; the D is unclear. The V gene lost 3 bases and the J gene lost 7 bases, with 6 bases spanning the gap. Germline loops: CDR1 KGHSH, CDR2 LQKENI. The CDR3 extends over 12 amino acids. CDR3 in amino acids: CASSPLSGELFF. CDR3 bases: TGTGCCAGCTCACCCCTTAGCGGGGAGCTGTTTTTT.

The chain employs TRBV6-1 and TRBJ1-6; possible D gene TRBD1, 5 bases. CDR1 and CDR2 from the germline V gene are MNHNS and SASEGT. V shed 6 bases and J shed 13 bases, with 19 bases lying between them. The CDR3 is made up of 14 amino acids. CDR3 bases: TGTGCCAGCAGCGGGGGGAGCCCGGGAGAGCCCCTCCACTTT. This translates into CASSGGSPGEPLHF.

The chain recombines TRBV2 with TRBJ1-2, with D maybe TRBD1 (5 bases). Germline V gene data show CDR1 as SNHLY and CDR2 as FYNNEI. The CDR3 totals 13 residues. Trimming took off 3 bases at V and 8 bases at J, with 13 bases between the two ends. The CDR3 coding sequence is TGTGCCAGCAGTGAGGCCCCCCGGGGCGGCTACACCTTC. Encoded protein: CASSEAPRGGYTF.

The J gene is TRBJ1-1, the V gene TRBV4-1; maybe TRBD1 (6 bases). Trimming took off 1 base at V and 0 bases at J, with 9 bases between the two ends. Germline V lookup: CDR1 MGHRA, CDR2 YSYEKL. This CDR3 region has 15 residues. CDR3 sequence: CASSQVNRVNTEAFF. CDR3 sequence (DNA): TGCGCCAGCAGCCAAGTTAACAGGGTGAACACTGAAGCTTTCTTT.

This clone was seen repeatedly, ten times or more. The chain joins TRBV7-2 to TRBJ1-5; D remains ambiguous. V was cut by 2 bases and J by 0 bases, with 17 bases left in between. This CDR3 comprises 18 residues. The germline V gene encodes CDR1 SGHTA and CDR2 FQGNSA. In DNA form, the CDR3 reads TGTGCCAGCAGCTTAAATAGCGCTGGAGCGGGTAGCAATCAGCCCCAGCATTTT. Translation gives CASSLNSAGAGSNQPQHF.

V is TRBV5-1 and J is TRBJ2-1; D is perhaps TRBD1 (6 bases). Germline CDR1 and CDR2: SGHRS and YFSETQ. The CDR3 extends over 16 amino acids. Trimming shortened V by 1 base and J by 2 bases, and 13 bases separated the two germline ends. The CDR3: CASSLTGKGTYNEQFF. Written as DNA, the CDR3 is TGCGCCAGCAGCTTGACAGGGAAGGGGACCTACAATGAGCAGTTCTTC.

This chain connects TRBV28 to TRBJ2-5; the D gene is possibly TRBD1 (6 bases). Germline-derived CDR1 and CDR2 are MDHEN and SYDVKM. The CDR3 has 15 residues. Trimming cost V 6 bases and J 2 bases, with 16 bases left between them. CDR3 sequence (DNA): TGTGCCAGCAGCTTGGACAGTACTACTCAAGAGACCCAGTACTTC. Its translation is CASSLDSTTQETQYF.

The V and J genes are TRBV2 and TRBJ2-3; 8 bases align to TRBD1. Germline CDR1 SNHLY, CDR2 FYNNEI. With V trimmed by 4 bases and J by 2 bases, 5 bases remained unmatched. This CDR3 has 15 residues. Here the CDR3 DNA reads TGTGCCAGCAGTGCCCGACAGGGGCCCACAGATACGCAGTATTTT. This sequence encodes CASSARQGPTDTQYF. Complete variable domain (other parts from reference TRBV2 and TRBJ2-3): EPEVTQTPSHQVTQMGQEVILRCVPISNHLYFYWYRQILGQKVEFLVSFYNNEISEKSEIFDDQFSVERPDGSNFTLKIRSTKLEDSAMYFCASSARQGPTDTQYFGPGTRLTVL.

V gene TRBV7-9 combines with J gene TRBJ2-5; D is uncertain. Looked up from germline, CDR1 is SEHNR and CDR2 is FQNEAQ (reference sequence). There are 16 residues in the CDR3. V was pared by 6 bases and J by 2 bases, with 19 bases between. The CDR3 DNA sequence: TGTGCCAGCAGTCCCACCCTCCGGCCCCGACAAGAGACCCAGTACTTC. As protein: CASSPTLRPRQETQYF.

The chain recombines TRBV12-1 with TRBJ2-2; the DNA was not compared with TRBD1, the D call given in the table. TRBV12-1 is a pseudogene segment. This CDR3 region has 15 residues. The DNA of the CDR3 is TGTGCCAGCAGCCCAGGGGGCGCTGGGACCGGGGAGCTGTTTTTT. Amino acid sequence: CASSPGGAGTGELFF.

The gene calls are TRBV25-1 and TRBJ2-1; no firm D call. The V gene lost 3 bases and the J gene lost 5 bases, with 14 bases spanning the gap. The CDR3 totals 15 residues. Germline V gene sequence: CDR1 MGHDK, CDR2 SYGVNS. As DNA, the CDR3 is TGTGCCAGCAGTGATCGTCAAGGGCTCAACAATGAGCAGTTCTTC. Translated, it gives CASSDRQGLNNEQFF.

The chain links TRBV19 to TRBJ1-4, with 7 bases fitting TRBD1. This CDR3 is built from 15 residues. The V and J ends lost 0 bases and 8 bases, in that order; junction bases with no gene match: 6. Germline lookup yields CDR1 LNHDA and CDR2 SQIVND (reference sequence). The CDR3 bases are TGTGCCAGTAGTATAGATTCCAGGGGGTACGAAAAACTGTTTTTT. It codes for CASSIDSRGYEKLFF.

The V and J genes are TRBV30 and TRBJ2-3; D call uncertain. Between the trimmed V and J ends, which lost 0 bases and 4 bases, there was a span of 11 bases. Germline lookup yields CDR1 GTSNPN and CDR2 SVGIG (reference sequence). The CDR3 has 14 amino acids. The CDR3 DNA sequence: TGTGCCTGGAGTGTACCTCCCACGGCAGATACGCAGTATTTT. Amino acid sequence: CAWSVPPTADTQYF.

This chain links TRBV7-2 with TRBJ2-7; the D is unclear. This CDR3 has 13 amino acids. Germline V lookup: CDR1 SGHTA, CDR2 FQGNSA. V lost 1 base and J 4 bases, leaving 8 bases between the germline ends. The CDR3 protein is CASSLVERYEQYF. The CDR3 coding sequence is TGTGCCAGCAGCTTAGTGGAGCGATACGAGCAGTACTTC.

The CDR3 reads CASSRTQIRNTGELFF. The CDR3 DNA follows: TGTGCCAGCAGCCGGACACAAATTAGGAACACCGGGGAGCTGTTTTTT. The V and J genes are TRBV7-2 and TRBJ2-2; tentative D call: TRBD1 (5 bases). CDR1 and CDR2 (germline): SGHTA, FQGNSA. The CDR3 sequence is 16 residues long. V lost 5 bases, J lost 1 base, and 14 bases lay in between.

This chain joins TRBV28 and TRBJ2-7, with TRBD1 identical over 9 bases. Per germline, CDR1 MDHEN and CDR2 SYDVKM. This CDR3 contains 15 residues. After removal of 5 bases from V and 6 bases from J, the junction contained 11 bases not matched to a gene. This CDR3 is CASSRPGQGSREQYF. The CDR3 coding sequence is TGTGCCAGCAGTCGGCCGGGACAGGGCTCACGCGAGCAGTACTTC.

The chain uses TRBV5-6 and TRBJ1-6; D not resolved. Germline V gene sequence: CDR1 SGHDT, CDR2 YYEEEE. V lost 2 bases to trimming and J lost 0 bases, with 9 bases between them. CDR3 length: 16 residues. The CDR3 nucleotides are TGTGCCAGCAGCTTCAGGTTGAGCTCCTATAATTCACCCCTCCACTTT. It is translated as CASSFRLSSYNSPLHF.

This clone has at least ten counts. The chain is built from TRBV5-1 and TRBJ2-3; D is unresolved. CDR1 and CDR2 from the germline V gene are SGHRS and YFSETQ. The CDR3 contains 14 residues. Trimming removed 7 bases at V and 1 base at J, with 13 bases between. The CDR3 sequence is CASSAGYGTDTQYF. The CDR3 region has the DNA TGCGCCAGCTCTGCCGGGTACGGCACAGATACGCAGTATTTT. The full variable domain, rest sourced from reference TRBV5-1 and TRBJ2-3, is KAGVTQTPRYLIKTRGQQVTLSCSPISGHRSVSWYQQTPGQGLQFLFEYFSETQRNKGNFPGRFSGRQFSNSRSEMNVSTLELGDSALYLCASSAGYGTDTQYFGPGTRLTVL.

CDR3 region: CASSYQLGGRAQFF. The DNA for the CDR3 is TGTGCCAGCAGTTACCAGCTAGGGGGGAGGGCCCAGTTCTTC. The rearrangement links TRBV6-5 to TRBJ2-1; perhaps TRBD2 as D (7 bases). Germline-derived CDR1 and CDR2 are MNHEY and SVGAGI. Trimming removed 2 bases from V and 13 bases from J, with 18 bases in between. This CDR3 has 14 amino acids.

The rearrangement joins TRBV11-3 to TRBJ2-3, with 9 bases matching TRBD1. There are 15 residues in the CDR3. The ends lost 1 base at V and 4 bases at J; junction bases unmatched: 3. The germline gives CDR1 SGHNT, CDR2 YENEEA. CDR3: CASSLGDRDADTQYF. The CDR3 DNA follows: TGTGCCAGCAGCTTAGGGGACAGGGATGCAGATACGCAGTATTTT. The full variable domain, its missing parts supplied by reference TRBV11-3 and TRBJ2-3, is EAGVVQSPRYKIIEKKQPVAFWCNPISGHNTLYWYLQNLGQGPELLIRYENEEAVDDSQLPKDRFSAERLKGVDSTLKIQPAELGDSAVYLCASSLGDRDADTQYFGPGTRLTVL.

This clone was picked up a small number of times. CDR3 nucleotide sequence: TGTGCCATCAAAGGGGACAGCATAACGTCACCCCTCCACTTT. Protein product: CAIKGDSITSPLHF. This chain links TRBV10-3 with TRBJ1-6; 7 bases agree with TRBD1. Losses at the gene ends were 7 bases for V and 10 bases for J; bases not matched to a gene: 10. The germline gives CDR1 ENHRY, CDR2 SYGVKD. The CDR3 is 14 amino acids.

This clone was found a few times. At one end, the junction sequence differs from germline, possibly due to a read error. The chain couples TRBV7-7 to TRBJ1-1, with 8 bases that match TRBD1. This CDR3 is 15 amino acids long. CDR1 is SSHAT and CDR2 is FNYEAQ in the germline V gene (reference sequence). CDR3 in DNA: TGTGCTAGCAGCCCCAGGGGGCCCAAGAACACTGAAGCTTTCTTT. Translated: CASSPRGPKNTEAFF.

Points on this clone: An end of the junction differs from the germline gene, which may be a read error. This chain uses TRBV5-1 with TRBJ1-4; D not resolved. Germline CDR1 is SGHRS and CDR2 is YFSETQ. The CDR3 loop spans 15 amino acids. CDR3: CAGSFDGATNEKLFF. CDR3 bases: TGCGCCGGCAGCTTTGACGGGGCAACTAATGAAAAACTGTTTTTT.

This chain joins TRBV4-1 and TRBJ2-2; 9 bases fit TRBD1. Germline CDR1 and CDR2: MGHRA and YSYEKL. The CDR3 has 20 amino acids. V lost 4 bases to trimming and J lost 4 bases; unmatched junction nucleotides: 19. This CDR3 reads CASSRILGQGRSSFTGELFF. In DNA, the CDR3 is TGCGCCAGCAGCCGAATCTTGGGACAGGGTCGATCCTCCTTCACCGGGGAGCTGTTTTTT.

This clone was observed a handful of times. The V and J genes are TRBV10-3 and TRBJ1-5; D unclear. Deletions cut 6 bases from V and 1 base from J, with 7 bases between. CDR3 length: 13 amino acids. Per germline, CDR1 ENHRY and CDR2 SYGVKD. Here the CDR3 reads CAIRLGSNQPQHF. The CDR3 nucleotides read TGTGCCATCAGGTTAGGGAGCAATCAGCCCCAGCATTTT.

The chain couples TRBV27 to TRBJ1-5; D unresolved. V was shortened by 6 bases and J by 5 bases, with 8 bases between the two germline ends. From germline, CDR1 is MNHEY and CDR2 SMNVEV (reference sequence). The CDR3 runs to 12 residues. CDR3: CASSSFDQPQHF. The CDR3 nucleotides read TGTGCCAGCAGCTCCTTCGATCAGCCCCAGCATTTT.

In regard to this clone: This could be a read error, since a much larger clone is one nucleotide away. Other DNA sequences from this sample encode an identical CDR3 as well. The V and J genes are TRBV18 and TRBJ1-4; D unresolved. The CDR3 has 12 residues. Germline-derived CDR1 and CDR2 are KGHSH and LQKENI. V was shortened by 3 bases and J by 4 bases, with 3 bases between the two germline ends. As DNA, the CDR3 is TGTGCCAGCTCACCTAATAATGAAAAACTGTTTTTT. Translating gives CASSPNNEKLFF. Based on the CDR3 plus reference TRBV18 and TRBJ1-4, the full variable domain is NAGVMQNPRHLVRRRGQEARLRCSPMKGHSHVYWYRQLPEEGLKFMVYLQKENIIDESGMPKERFSAEFPKEGPSILRIQQVVRGDSAAYFCASSPNNEKLFFGSGTQLSVL.

This clone was detected only a few times. The rearrangement links TRBV6-1 to TRBJ2-1; possible D gene TRBD1, 6 bases. This CDR3 contains 17 residues. V lost 1 base and J 0 bases, leaving 13 bases between the germline ends. Germline CDR1 reads MNHNS; CDR2 reads SASEGT. Written as DNA, the CDR3 is TGTGCCAGCAGTGAAGGACGGACAGCCCTCTCCTACAATGAGCAGTTCTTC. This gives the protein CASSEGRTALSYNEQFF.

A remark on this clone: Other DNA sequences within the sample encode an identical CDR3. The V and J genes are TRBV2 and TRBJ2-1, with 7 positions matching TRBD2. CDR1 and CDR2 (germline): SNHLY, FYNNEI. The CDR3 has 14 amino acids. The trim removed 4 bases at V and 3 bases at J, leaving 3 bases unmatched. The CDR3 here is CASSAASGYNEQFF. The CDR3 DNA reads as TGTGCCAGCAGTGCGGCTAGCGGCTACAATGAGCAGTTCTTC. Full variable domain (remainder filled in from reference TRBV2 and TRBJ2-1): EPEVTQTPSHQVTQMGQEVILRCVPISNHLYFYWYRQILGQKVEFLVSFYNNEISEKSEIFDDQFSVERPDGSNFTLKIRSTKLEDSAMYFCASSAASGYNEQFFGPGTRLTVL.

Ten or more counts support this clone. Distinct nucleotide sequences in the sample also encode this CDR3. The chain employs TRBV5-4 and TRBJ2-5, with D perhaps assigned TRBD1 or TRBD2 (5 bases each). Trimming stripped 4 bases from V and 4 bases from J, with 8 bases between. The CDR3 has 12 amino acids. CDR1 and CDR2 (germline): SGHNT, YYREEE (reference sequence). The CDR3 nucleotides read TGTGCCAGCAGCCGGGACCGAGAGACCCAGTACTTC. Translation: CASSRDRETQYF.